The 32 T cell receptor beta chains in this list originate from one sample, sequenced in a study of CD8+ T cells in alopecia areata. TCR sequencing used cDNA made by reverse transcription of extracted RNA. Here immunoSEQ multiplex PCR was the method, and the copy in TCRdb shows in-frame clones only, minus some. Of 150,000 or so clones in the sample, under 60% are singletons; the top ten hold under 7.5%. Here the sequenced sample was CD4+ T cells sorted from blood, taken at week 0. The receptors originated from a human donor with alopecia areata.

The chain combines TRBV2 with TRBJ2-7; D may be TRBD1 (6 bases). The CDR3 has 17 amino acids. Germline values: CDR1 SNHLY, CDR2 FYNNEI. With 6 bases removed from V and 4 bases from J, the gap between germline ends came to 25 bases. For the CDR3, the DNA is TGTGCCAGCAGGGGGACAACGGGCAGGAAAGATCGGTACGAGCAGTACTTC. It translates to CASRGTTGRKDRYEQYF.

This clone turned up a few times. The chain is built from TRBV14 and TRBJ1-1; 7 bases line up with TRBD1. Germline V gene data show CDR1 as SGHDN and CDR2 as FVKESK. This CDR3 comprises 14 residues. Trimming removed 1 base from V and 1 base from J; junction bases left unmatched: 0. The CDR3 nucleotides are TGTGCCAGCAGCCAAGGGACAGGGAACACTGAAGCTTTCTTT. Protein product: CASSQGTGNTEAFF.

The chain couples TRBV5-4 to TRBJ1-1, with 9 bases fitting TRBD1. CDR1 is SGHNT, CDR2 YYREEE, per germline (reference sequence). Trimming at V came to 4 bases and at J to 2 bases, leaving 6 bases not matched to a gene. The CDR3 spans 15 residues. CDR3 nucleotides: TGTGCCAGCAGCGCCCGGGACAGGGTCAACACTGAAGCTTTCTTT. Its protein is CASSARDRVNTEAFF.

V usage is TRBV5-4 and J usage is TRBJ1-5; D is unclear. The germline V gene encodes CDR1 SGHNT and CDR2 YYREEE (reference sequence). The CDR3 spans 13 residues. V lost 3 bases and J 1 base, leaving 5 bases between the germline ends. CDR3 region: CASSYDSNQPQHF. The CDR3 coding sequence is TGTGCCAGCAGCTACGACAGCAATCAGCCCCAGCATTTT.

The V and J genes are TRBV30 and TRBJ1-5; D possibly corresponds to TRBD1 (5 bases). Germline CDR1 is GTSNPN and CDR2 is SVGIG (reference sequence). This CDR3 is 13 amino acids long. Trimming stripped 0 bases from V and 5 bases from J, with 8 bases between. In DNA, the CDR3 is TGTGCCTGGAGTGTTGGGACTGATCAGCCCCAGCATTTT. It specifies CAWSVGTDQPQHF.

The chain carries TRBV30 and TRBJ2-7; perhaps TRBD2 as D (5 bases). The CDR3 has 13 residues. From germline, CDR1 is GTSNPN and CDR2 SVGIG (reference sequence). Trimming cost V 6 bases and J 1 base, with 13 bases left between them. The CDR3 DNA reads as TGTGCCTGTAACACCGAGGGTTCCTACGAGCAGTACTTC. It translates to CACNTEGSYEQYF.

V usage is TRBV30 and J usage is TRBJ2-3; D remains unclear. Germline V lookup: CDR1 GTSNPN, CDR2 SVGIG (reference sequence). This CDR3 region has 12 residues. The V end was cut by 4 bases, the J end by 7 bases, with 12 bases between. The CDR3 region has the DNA TGTGCCTGGACCACCTTTTCAAATACGCAGTATTTT. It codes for CAWTTFSNTQYF.

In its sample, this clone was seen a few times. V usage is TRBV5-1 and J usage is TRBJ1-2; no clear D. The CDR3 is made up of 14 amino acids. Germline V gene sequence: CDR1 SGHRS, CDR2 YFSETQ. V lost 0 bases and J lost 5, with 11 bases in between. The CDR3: CASSLVPGTYGYTF. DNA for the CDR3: TGCGCCAGCAGCTTGGTTCCGGGCACTTATGGCTACACCTTC.

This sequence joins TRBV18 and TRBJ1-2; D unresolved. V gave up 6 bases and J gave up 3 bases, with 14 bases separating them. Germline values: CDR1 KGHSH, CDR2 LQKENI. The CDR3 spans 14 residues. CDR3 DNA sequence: TGTGCCAGCTCTCGCGACCGAAACGACTATGGCTACACCTTC. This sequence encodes CASSRDRNDYGYTF.

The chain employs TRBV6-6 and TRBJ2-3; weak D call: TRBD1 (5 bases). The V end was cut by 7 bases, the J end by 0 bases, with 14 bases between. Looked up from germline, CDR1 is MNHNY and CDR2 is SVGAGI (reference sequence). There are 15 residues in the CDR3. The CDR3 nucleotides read TGTGCCAGCAACCAAAGAACAGGCAGCACAGATACGCAGTATTTT. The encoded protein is CASNQRTGSTDTQYF.

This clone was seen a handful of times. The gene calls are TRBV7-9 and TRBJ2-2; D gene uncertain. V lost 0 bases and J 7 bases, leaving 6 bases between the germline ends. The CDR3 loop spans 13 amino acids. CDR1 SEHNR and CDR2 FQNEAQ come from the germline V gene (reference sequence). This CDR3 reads CASSLAESGELFF. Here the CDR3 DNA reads TGTGCCAGCAGCTTAGCGGAGAGCGGGGAGCTGTTTTTT.

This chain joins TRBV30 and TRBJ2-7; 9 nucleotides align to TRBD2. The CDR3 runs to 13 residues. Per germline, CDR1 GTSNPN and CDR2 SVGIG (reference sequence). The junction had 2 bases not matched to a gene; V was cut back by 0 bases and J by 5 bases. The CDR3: CAWSVRGGDEQYF. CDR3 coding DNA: TGTGCCTGGAGTGTACGCGGGGGGGACGAGCAGTACTTC.

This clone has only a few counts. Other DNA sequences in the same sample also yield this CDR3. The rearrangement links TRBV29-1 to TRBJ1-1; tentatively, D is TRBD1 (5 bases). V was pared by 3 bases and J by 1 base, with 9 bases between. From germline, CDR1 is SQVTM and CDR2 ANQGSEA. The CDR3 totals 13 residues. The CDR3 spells CSVEEQENTEAFF. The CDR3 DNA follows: TGCAGCGTTGAGGAACAGGAGAACACTGAAGCTTTCTTT.

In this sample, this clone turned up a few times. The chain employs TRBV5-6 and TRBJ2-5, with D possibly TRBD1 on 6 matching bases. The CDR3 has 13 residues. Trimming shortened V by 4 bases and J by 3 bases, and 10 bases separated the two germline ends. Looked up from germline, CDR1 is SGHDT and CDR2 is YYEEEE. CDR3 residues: CASSPDREETQYF. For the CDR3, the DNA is TGTGCCAGCAGCCCGGACAGAGAAGAGACCCAGTACTTC. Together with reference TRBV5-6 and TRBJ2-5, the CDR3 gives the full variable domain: DAGVTQSPTHLIKTRGQQVTLRCSPKSGHDTVSWYQQALGQGPQFIFQYYEEEERQRGNFPDRFSGHQFPNYSSELNVNALLLGDSALYLCASSPDREETQYFGPGTRLLVL.

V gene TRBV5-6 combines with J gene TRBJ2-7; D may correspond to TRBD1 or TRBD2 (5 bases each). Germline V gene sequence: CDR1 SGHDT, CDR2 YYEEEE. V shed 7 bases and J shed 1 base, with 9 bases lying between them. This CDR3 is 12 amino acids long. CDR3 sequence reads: CASCRESYEQYF. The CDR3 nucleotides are TGTGCCAGCTGCAGGGAGTCCTACGAGCAGTACTTC.

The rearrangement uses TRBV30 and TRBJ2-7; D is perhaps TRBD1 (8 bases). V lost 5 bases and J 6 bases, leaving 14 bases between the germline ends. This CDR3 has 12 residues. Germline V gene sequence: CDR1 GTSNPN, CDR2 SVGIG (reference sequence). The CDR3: CAWADREGEQYF. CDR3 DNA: TGTGCCTGGGCGGACAGGGAGGGCGAGCAGTACTTC.

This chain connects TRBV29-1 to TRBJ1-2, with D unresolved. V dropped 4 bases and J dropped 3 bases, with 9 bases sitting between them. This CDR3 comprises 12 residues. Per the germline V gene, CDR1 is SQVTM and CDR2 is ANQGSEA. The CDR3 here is CSVVGSYYGYTF. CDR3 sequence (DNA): TGCAGCGTTGTGGGTAGTTACTATGGCTACACCTTC.

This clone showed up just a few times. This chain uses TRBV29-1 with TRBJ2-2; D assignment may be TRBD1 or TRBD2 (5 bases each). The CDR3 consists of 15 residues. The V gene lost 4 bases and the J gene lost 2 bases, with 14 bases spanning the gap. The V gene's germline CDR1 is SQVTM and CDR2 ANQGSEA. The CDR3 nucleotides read TGCAGCGTTGTTCCCGGGACCGGAAACACCGGGGAGCTGTTTTTT. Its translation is CSVVPGTGNTGELFF.

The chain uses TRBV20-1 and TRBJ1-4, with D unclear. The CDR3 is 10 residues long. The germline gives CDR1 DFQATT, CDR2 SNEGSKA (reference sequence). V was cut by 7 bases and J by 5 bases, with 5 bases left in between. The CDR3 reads CSVLNEKLFF. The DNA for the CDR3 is TGCAGTGTTTTGAATGAAAAACTGTTTTTT.

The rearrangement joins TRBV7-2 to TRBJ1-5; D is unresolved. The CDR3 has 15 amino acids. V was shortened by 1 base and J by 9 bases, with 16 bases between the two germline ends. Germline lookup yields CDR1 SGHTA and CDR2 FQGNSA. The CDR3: CASSLEGGPVGPQHF. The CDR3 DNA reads TGTGCCAGCAGCTTAGAAGGTGGCCCGGTAGGGCCCCAGCATTTT.

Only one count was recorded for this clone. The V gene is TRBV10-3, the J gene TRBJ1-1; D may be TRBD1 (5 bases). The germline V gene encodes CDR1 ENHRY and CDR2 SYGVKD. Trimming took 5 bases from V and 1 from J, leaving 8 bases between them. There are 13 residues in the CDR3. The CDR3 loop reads CAISPQENTEAFF. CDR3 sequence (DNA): TGTGCCATCAGTCCACAGGAGAACACTGAAGCTTTCTTT.

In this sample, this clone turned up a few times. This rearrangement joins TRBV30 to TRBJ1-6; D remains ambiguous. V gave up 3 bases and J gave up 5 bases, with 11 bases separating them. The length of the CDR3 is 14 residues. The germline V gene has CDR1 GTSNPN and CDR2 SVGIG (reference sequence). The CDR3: CAWREMRNNSPLHF. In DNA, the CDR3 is TGTGCCTGGAGAGAGATGCGCAATAATTCACCCCTCCACTTT.

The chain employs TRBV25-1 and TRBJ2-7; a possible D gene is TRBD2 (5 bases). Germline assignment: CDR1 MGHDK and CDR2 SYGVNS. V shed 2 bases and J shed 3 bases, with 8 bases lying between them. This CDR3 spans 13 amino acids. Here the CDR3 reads CASSEGGFYEQYF. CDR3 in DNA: TGTGCCAGCAGTGAAGGAGGTTTCTACGAGCAGTACTTC.

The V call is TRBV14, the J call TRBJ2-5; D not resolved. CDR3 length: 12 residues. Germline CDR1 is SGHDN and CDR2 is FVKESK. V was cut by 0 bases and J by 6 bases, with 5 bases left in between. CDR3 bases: TGTGCCAGCAGCCAAGACTTCCAGACCCAGTACTTC. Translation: CASSQDFQTQYF.

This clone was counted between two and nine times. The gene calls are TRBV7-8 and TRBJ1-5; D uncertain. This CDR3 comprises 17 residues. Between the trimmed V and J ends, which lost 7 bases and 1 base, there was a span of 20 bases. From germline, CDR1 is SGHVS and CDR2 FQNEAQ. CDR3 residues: CASTRASRLASNQPQHF. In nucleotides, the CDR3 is TGTGCCAGCACCCGAGCTTCAAGGTTAGCAAGCAATCAGCCCCAGCATTTT.

This CDR3 reads CASSPPTSGGGNEQFF. DNA of the CDR3: TGTGCCAGCTCACCCCCCACTAGCGGGGGGGGTAATGAGCAGTTCTTC. The rearrangement joins TRBV18 to TRBJ2-1; TRBD2 aligns across 13 bases. The germline V gene encodes CDR1 KGHSH and CDR2 LQKENI. After removal of 3 bases from V and 7 bases from J, the junction contained 6 bases not matched to a gene. The CDR3 is made up of 16 amino acids.

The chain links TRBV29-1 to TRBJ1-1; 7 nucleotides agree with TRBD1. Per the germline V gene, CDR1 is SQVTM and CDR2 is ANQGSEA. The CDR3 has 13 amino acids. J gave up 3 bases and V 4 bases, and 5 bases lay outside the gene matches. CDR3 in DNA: TGCAGCGTTGCCCGGGACAGTCACACTGAAGCTTTCTTT. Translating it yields CSVARDSHTEAFF.

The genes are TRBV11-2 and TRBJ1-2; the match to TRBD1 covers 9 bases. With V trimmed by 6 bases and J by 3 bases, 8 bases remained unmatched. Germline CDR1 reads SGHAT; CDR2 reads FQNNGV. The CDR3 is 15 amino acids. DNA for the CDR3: TGTGCCAGCAGACTTACAGGGGGCGCGGACTATGGCTACACCTTC. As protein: CASRLTGGADYGYTF.

As DNA, the CDR3 is TGTGCCTGGAGTTCAAATAATTCACCCCTCCACTTT. It codes for CAWSSNNSPLHF. The V gene is TRBV30, the J gene TRBJ1-6; D gene ambiguous. V was cut by 2 bases and J by 5 bases, with 4 bases left in between. CDR1 is GTSNPN, CDR2 SVGIG, per germline (reference sequence). This CDR3 contains 12 residues.

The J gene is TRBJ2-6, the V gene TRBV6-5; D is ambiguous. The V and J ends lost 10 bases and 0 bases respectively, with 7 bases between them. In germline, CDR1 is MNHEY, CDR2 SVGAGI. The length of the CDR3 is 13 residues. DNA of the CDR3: TGTGCCATCCGCAGCTCTGGGGCCAACGTCCTGACTTTC. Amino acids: CAIRSSGANVLTF.

CDR3 protein: CASELYGTTGRGYTF. The CDR3 bases are TGTGCTAGTGAACTTTACGGGACAACTGGACGAGGCTACACCTTC. This chain connects TRBV12-5 to TRBJ1-2, with D maybe TRBD1 (6 bases). CDR3 length equals 15 residues. Germline CDR1 reads LGHNT; CDR2 reads FRNRAP. The V end lost 7 bases, the J end lost 8 bases, and 23 bases lay between the germline ends.

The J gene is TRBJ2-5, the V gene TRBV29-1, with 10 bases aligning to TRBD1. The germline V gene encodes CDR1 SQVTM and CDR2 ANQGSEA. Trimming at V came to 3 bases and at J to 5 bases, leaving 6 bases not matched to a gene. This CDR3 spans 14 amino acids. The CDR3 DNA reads TGCAGCGTTGAGGGGACAGGGGAATTGGAGACCCAGTACTTC. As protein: CSVEGTGELETQYF.